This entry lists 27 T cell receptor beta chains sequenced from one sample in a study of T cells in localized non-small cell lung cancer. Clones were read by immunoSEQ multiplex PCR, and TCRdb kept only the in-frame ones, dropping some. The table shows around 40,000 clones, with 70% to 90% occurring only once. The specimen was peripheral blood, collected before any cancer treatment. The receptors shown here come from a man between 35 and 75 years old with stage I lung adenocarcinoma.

As DNA, the CDR3 is TGTGCCAGCAGCGTCGGGGGCGCAAATCAGCCCCAGCATTTT. Translating it yields CASSVGGANQPQHF. The rearrangement uses TRBV7-8 and TRBJ1-5, with D possibly being TRBD1 (6 bases). Per germline, CDR1 SGHVS and CDR2 FQNEAQ. The V end was cut by 5 bases, the J end by 4 bases, with 12 bases between. The CDR3 covers 14 residues. Using reference TRBV7-8 and TRBJ1-5 for the parts outside the CDR3, the full variable domain is GAGVSQSPRYKVAKRGQDVALRCDPISGHVSLFWYQQALGQGPEFLTYFQNEAQLDKSGLPSDRFFAERPEGSVSTLKIQRTQQEDSAVYLCASSVGGANQPQHFGDGTRLSIL.

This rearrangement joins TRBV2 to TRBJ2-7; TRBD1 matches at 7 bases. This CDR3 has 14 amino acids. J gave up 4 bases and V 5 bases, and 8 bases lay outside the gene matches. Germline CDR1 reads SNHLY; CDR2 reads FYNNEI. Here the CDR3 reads CASSSYGTDYEQYF. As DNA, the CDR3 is TGTGCCAGCAGTTCTTATGGGACAGATTACGAGCAGTACTTC.

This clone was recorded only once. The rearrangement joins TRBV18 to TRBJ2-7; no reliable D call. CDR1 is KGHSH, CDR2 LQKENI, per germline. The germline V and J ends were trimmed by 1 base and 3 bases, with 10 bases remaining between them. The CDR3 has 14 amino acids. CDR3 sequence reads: CASSPLGSLYEQYF. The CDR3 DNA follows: TGTGCCAGCTCACCACTCGGCAGCCTCTACGAGCAGTACTTC.

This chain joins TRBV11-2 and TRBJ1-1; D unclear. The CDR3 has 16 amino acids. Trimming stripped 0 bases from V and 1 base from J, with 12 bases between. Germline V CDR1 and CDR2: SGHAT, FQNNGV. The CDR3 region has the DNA TGTGCCAGCAGCTTAGAATTTGGACGGAGGAACACTGAAGCTTTCTTT. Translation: CASSLEFGRRNTEAFF.

CDR3 coding DNA: TGTGCCAGTAGTAGGCTCGAAGGGGGGGCCTACGAGCAGTACTTC. It is translated as CASSRLEGGAYEQYF. The V call is TRBV19, the J call TRBJ2-7; D perhaps matches TRBD2 (7 bases). In germline, CDR1 is LNHDA, CDR2 SQIVND (reference sequence). V was clipped by 4 bases and J by 2 bases, with 15 bases between them. CDR3 length: 15 residues. Variable domain in full (rest from reference TRBV19 and TRBJ2-7): DGGITQSPKYLFRKEGQNVTLSCEQNLNHDAMYWYRQDPGQGLRLIYYSQIVNDFQKGDIAEGYSVSREKKESFPLTVTSAQKNPTAFYLCASSRLEGGAYEQYFGPGTRLTVT.

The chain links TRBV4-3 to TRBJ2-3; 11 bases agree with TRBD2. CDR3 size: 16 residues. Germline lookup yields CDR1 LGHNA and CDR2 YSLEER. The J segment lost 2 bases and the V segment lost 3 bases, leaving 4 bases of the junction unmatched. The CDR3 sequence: CASSQRLAGFTDTQYF. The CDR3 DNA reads TGCGCCAGCAGCCAGAGACTAGCGGGATTCACAGATACGCAGTATTTT.

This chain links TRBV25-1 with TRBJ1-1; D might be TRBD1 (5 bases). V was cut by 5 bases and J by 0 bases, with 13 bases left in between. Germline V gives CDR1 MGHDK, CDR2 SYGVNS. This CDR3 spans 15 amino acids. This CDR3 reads CASSLAGYMNTEAFF. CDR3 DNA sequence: TGTGCCAGCAGTCTGGCAGGGTACATGAACACTGAAGCTTTCTTT.

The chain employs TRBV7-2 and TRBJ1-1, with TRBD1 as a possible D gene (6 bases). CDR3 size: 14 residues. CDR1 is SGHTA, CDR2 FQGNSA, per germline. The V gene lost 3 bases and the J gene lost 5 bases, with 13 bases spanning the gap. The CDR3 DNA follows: TGTGCCAGCAGCTTGATGAAGGGGGGGACTGAAGCTTTCTTT. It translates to CASSLMKGGTEAFF.

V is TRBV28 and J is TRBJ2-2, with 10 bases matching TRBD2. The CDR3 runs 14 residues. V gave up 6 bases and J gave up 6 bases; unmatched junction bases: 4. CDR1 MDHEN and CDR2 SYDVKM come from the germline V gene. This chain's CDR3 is CASRSSGRAGELFF. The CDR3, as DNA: TGTGCCAGCAGGTCTAGCGGGAGAGCCGGGGAGCTGTTTTTT.

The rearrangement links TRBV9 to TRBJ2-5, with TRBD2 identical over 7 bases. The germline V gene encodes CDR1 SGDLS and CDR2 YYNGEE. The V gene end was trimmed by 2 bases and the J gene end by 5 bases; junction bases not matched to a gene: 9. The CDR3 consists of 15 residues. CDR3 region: CASSVLAVGGETQYF. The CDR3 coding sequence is TGTGCCAGCAGCGTCCTAGCGGTCGGGGGTGAGACCCAGTACTTC.

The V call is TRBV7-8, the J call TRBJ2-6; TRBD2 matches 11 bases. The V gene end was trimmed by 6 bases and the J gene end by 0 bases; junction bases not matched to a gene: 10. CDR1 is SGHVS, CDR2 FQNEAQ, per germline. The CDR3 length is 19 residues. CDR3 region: CASRKPGLADSSGANVLTF. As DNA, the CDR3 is TGTGCCAGCAGAAAACCGGGACTAGCGGACAGCTCTGGGGCCAACGTCCTGACTTTC.

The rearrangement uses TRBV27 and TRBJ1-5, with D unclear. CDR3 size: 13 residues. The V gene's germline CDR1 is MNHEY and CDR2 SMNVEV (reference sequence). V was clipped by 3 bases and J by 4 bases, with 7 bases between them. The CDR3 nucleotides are TGTGCCAGCAGTTTTTTACCGAATCAGCCCCAGCATTTT. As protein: CASSFLPNQPQHF.

The CDR3 is CASSLGGQGNTIYF. The CDR3 DNA reads TGTGCCAGCAGCTTGGGGGGACAGGGAAACACCATATATTTT. J is TRBJ1-3 and V is TRBV5-6; 7 bases match TRBD1. V dropped 0 bases and J dropped 4; count of bases not matched to a gene: 1. The CDR3 runs 14 residues. Germline values: CDR1 SGHDT, CDR2 YYEEEE.

The CDR3 DNA reads TGTGCCAGCCCCCCCTCTGTTGGGGCCAACGTCCTGACTTTC. This translates into CASPPSVGANVLTF. This chain joins TRBV7-9 and TRBJ2-6; no clear D gene. V was shortened by 8 bases and J by 3 bases, with 11 bases between the two germline ends. Germline loops: CDR1 SEHNR, CDR2 FQNEAQ (reference sequence). This CDR3 region has 14 residues.

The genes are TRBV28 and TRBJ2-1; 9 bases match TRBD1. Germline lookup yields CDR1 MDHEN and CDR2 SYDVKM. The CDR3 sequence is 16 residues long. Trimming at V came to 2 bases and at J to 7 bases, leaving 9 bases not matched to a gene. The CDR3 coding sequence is TGTGCCAGCAGTTTAGCTACAGGGGGCGCGGGAAATGAGCAGTTCTTC. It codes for CASSLATGGAGNEQFF.

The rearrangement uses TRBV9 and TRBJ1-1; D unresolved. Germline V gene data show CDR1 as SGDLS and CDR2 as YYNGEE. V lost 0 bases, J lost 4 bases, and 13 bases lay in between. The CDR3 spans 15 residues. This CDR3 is CASSVDSYEGTEAFF. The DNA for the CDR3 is TGTGCCAGCAGCGTAGACAGCTATGAGGGCACTGAAGCTTTCTTT.

DNA for the CDR3: TGTGCCAGTAGTATAGGGGAAGTTGGCGGCTACACCTTC. This encodes CASSIGEVGGYTF. The chain combines TRBV19 with TRBJ1-2; the D is unclear. There are 13 residues in the CDR3. Germline V lookup: CDR1 LNHDA, CDR2 SQIVND (reference sequence). V lost 1 base to trimming and J lost 8 bases, with 11 bases between them.

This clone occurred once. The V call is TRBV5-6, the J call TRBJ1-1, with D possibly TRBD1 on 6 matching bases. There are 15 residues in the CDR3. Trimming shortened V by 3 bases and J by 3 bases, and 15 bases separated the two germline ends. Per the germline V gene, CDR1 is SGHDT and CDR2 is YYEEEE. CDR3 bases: TGTGCCAGCAGCTCAACAGGGCCGGGGGACACTGAAGCTTTCTTT. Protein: CASSSTGPGDTEAFF.

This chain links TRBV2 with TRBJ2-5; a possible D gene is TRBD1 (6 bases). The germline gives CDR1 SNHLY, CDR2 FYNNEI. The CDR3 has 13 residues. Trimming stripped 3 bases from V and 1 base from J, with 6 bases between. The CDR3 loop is CASSDRGQETQYF. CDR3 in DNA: TGTGCCAGCAGTGACAGGGGCCAAGAGACCCAGTACTTC.

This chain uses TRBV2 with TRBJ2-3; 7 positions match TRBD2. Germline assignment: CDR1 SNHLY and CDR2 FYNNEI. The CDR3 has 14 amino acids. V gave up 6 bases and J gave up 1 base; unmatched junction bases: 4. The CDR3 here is CASRPAGRTDTQYF. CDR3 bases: TGTGCCAGCAGGCCAGCGGGGCGCACAGATACGCAGTATTTT. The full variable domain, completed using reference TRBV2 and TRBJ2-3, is EPEVTQTPSHQVTQMGQEVILRCVPISNHLYFYWYRQILGQKVEFLVSFYNNEISEKSEIFDDQFSVERPDGSNFTLKIRSTKLEDSAMYFCASRPAGRTDTQYFGPGTRLTVL.

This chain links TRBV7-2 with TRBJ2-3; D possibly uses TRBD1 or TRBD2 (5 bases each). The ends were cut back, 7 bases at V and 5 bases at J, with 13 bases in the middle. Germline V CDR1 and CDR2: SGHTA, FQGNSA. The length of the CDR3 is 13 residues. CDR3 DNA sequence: TGTGCCAGCAATAGAGGGGCAGTAGATACGCAGTATTTT. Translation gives CASNRGAVDTQYF.

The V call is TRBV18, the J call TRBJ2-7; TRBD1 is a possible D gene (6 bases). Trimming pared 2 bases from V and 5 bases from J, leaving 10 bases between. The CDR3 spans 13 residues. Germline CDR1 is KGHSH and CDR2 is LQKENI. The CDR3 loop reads CASSPIAGDEQYF. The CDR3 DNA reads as TGTGCCAGCTCACCAATCGCAGGGGACGAGCAGTACTTC. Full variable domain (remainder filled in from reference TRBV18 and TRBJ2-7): NAGVMQNPRHLVRRRGQEARLRCSPMKGHSHVYWYRQLPEEGLKFMVYLQKENIIDESGMPKERFSAEFPKEGPSILRIQQVVRGDSAAYFCASSPIAGDEQYFGPGTRLTVT.

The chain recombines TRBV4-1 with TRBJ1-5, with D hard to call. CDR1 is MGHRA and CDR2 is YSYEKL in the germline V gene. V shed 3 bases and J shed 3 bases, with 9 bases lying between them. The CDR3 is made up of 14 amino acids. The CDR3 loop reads CASSQAGANQPQHF. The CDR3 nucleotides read TGCGCCAGCAGCCAGGCAGGAGCCAATCAGCCCCAGCATTTT.

CDR3 nucleotides: TGCAGCGTTGCCCAGGGGGCGGGAGCGCGCAACAATGAGCAGTTCTTC. Its translation: CSVAQGAGARNNEQFF. This chain uses TRBV29-1 with TRBJ2-1; D is possibly TRBD1 (8 bases). The CDR3 totals 16 residues. The germline V gene has CDR1 SQVTM and CDR2 ANQGSEA. The V end was cut by 4 bases, the J end by 5 bases, with 21 bases between.

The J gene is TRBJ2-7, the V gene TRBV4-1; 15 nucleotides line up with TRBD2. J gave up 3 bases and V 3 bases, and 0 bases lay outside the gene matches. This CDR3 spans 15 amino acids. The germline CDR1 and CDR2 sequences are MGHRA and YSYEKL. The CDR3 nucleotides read TGCGCCAGCAGCCAGGGACTAGCGGGAGGCTACGAGCAGTACTTC. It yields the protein CASSQGLAGGYEQYF.

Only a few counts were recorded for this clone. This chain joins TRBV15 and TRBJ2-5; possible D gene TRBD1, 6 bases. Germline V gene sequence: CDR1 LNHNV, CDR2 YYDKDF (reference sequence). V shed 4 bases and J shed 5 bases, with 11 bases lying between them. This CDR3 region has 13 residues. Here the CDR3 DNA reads TGTGCCACCAGCACGGACAGACTGGAGACCCAGTACTTC. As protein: CATSTDRLETQYF.

The DNA of the CDR3 is TGTGCCAGCAGCCCGAGCGGTACAAGCTCCTACAATGAGCAGTTCTTC. Translated: CASSPSGTSSYNEQFF. The V gene is TRBV5-5, the J gene TRBJ2-1; tentatively, D is TRBD2 (5 bases). Germline V gene lookup returns CDR1 SGHKS and CDR2 YYEKEE (reference sequence). Trimming took 4 bases from V and 0 from J, leaving 14 bases between them. This CDR3 has 16 residues.